These 9 T cell receptor beta chains originate from one sample sequenced in a study of blood T cells in healthy people across ages. For the second PCR, which ran for roughly 7 to 11 cycles, a sample-barcoded 5' primer and a J-beta primer mix were used. TCRdb used MiXCR to reprocess the 5' RACE reads, holding one entry per CDR3 protein. The sample has about 1,500,000 distinct CDR3 sequences, 28% seen once; the top ten hold 7% to 9%. Sequenced input: blood. These receptors originate from a woman aged 25-40 years in good health.

This clonotype was seen only a few times. Relative to the germline gene, one junction end is altered; a read error may explain this. The V call is TRBV6-1, the J call TRBJ2-5, with no clear D. From germline, CDR1 is MNHNS and CDR2 SASEGT. The CDR3 spans 15 residues. Here the CDR3 reads CAGSDVVRSEETQYF. CDR3 nucleotide sequence: TGTGCCGGCAGTGACGTGGTCAGATCCGAAGAGACCCAGTACTTC.

The gene calls are TRBV25-1 and TRBJ2-1, with a weak D call TRBD2 (6 bases). Germline V CDR1 and CDR2: MGHDK, SYGVNS. V lost 7 bases and J lost 0, with 13 bases in between. The CDR3 has 15 residues. CDR3 DNA sequence: TGTGCCAGCACCTCGGACGGGAGCTCCTACAATGAGCAGTTCTTC. Protein sequence: CASTSDGSSYNEQFF.

This clonotype was observed a single time. This rearrangement joins TRBV20-1 to TRBJ2-3; D tentatively reads TRBD1 or TRBD2 (5 bases each). V gave up 2 bases and J gave up 6 bases, with 18 bases separating them. The CDR3 is 15 amino acids. The germline V gene has CDR1 DFQATT and CDR2 SNEGSKA (reference sequence). Here the CDR3 reads CSARTSGAMGDTQYF. The CDR3 DNA is TGCAGTGCTAGAACTAGTGGGGCCATGGGGGATACGCAGTATTTT.

This clonotype was seen a few times. The V call is TRBV4-1, the J call TRBJ1-6; TRBD1 is a possible D gene (5 bases). V was clipped by 1 base and J by 11 bases, with 9 bases between them. Germline CDR1 is MGHRA and CDR2 is YSYEKL. The CDR3 has 13 residues. DNA of the CDR3: TGCGCCAGCAGCCAAGGACCGGGGGCACCCCTCCACTTT. Translated, it gives CASSQGPGAPLHF.

The V call is TRBV28, the J call TRBJ2-1, with D tentatively TRBD1 or TRBD2 (6 bases each). V lost 11 bases and J 4 bases, leaving 15 bases between the germline ends. The CDR3 is 13 residues long. CDR1 MDHEN and CDR2 SYDVKM come from the germline V gene. CDR3 in DNA: TGTGCCCGCTGGGGGGCGCCTTACAATGAGCAGTTCTTC. It specifies CARWGAPYNEQFF.

This chain connects TRBV6-1 to TRBJ2-1, with TRBD2 matching over 7 bases. The junction had 8 bases not matched to a gene; V was cut back by 8 bases and J by 4 bases. The CDR3 contains 14 residues. The germline V gene has CDR1 MNHNS and CDR2 SASEGT. CDR3 coding DNA: TGTGCCAGCGAGGGGTACGGGGGGTACAATGAGCAGTTCTTC. Protein product: CASEGYGGYNEQFF.

This clonotype came up a few times. A read error may explain this, as a much larger clone is one base away. This chain joins TRBV28 and TRBJ2-5; 8 bases match TRBD2. V lost 2 bases to trimming and J lost 2 bases; unmatched junction nucleotides: 7. The CDR3 is 16 amino acids. Germline CDR1 MDHEN, CDR2 SYDVKM. The CDR3: CASSLRSGGGQETQYF. The CDR3 DNA reads as TGTGCCAGCAGTTTAAGGAGCGGGGGAGGTCAAGAGACCCAGTACTTC.

The V and J genes are TRBV10-3 and TRBJ2-2; D remains unclear. Trimming stripped 7 bases from V and 1 base from J, with 13 bases between. Germline V gene lookup returns CDR1 ENHRY and CDR2 SYGVKD. CDR3 size: 15 residues. DNA for the CDR3: TGTGCCATCACCGCACGGATAGGGAACACCGGGGAGCTGTTTTTT. As protein: CAITARIGNTGELFF.

This sequence joins TRBV7-9 and TRBJ2-7, with D hard to call. The CDR3 loop spans 13 amino acids. Germline-derived CDR1 and CDR2 are SEHNR and FQNEAQ (reference sequence). Trimming left V 5 bases short and J 3 bases short, with 11 bases between. CDR3 region: CASSPPAGYEQYF. CDR3 in DNA: TGTGCCAGCAGCCCACCAGCCGGCTACGAGCAGTACTTC.